Listed below are T cell receptor beta chains from one sample, sequenced in a study of OX40 agonist ivuxolimab in advanced cancers. TCRdb keeps only in-frame clones here, not all; method: immunoSEQ multiplex PCR. The sample consists of approximately 11,000 clones, roughly 82% of them appearing once. The sequencing here drew on CD4+ or CD8+ T cells sorted from blood, taken in a trial of the OX40 agonist ivuxolimab. The origin of the receptors is an adult with an advanced solid tumor such as melanoma, head and neck, liver or kidney cancer. Each CDR3 is given without its conserved first and last residue.

>TRBV7-6|TRBJ1-1
ASSFAGLAEAF
>TRBV7-7|TRBJ2-1
ASSWDQSSYNEQF
>TRBV4-3|TRBJ2-7
ASSQDLGRGHEQY
>TRBV6-5|TRBJ2-1
ASNPGQSSYNEQF
>TRBV6-5|TRBJ1-1
ATRGSMNTEAF
>TRBV4-1|TRBJ2-1
ASSQEGGRNEQF
>TRBV6-5|TRBJ1-5
ASRKTGRNQPQH
>TRBV18|TRBJ2-1
ASSPLSGMASYNEQF
>TRBV12-5|TRBJ1-2
ASGLGQGVNGYT
>TRBV27|TRBJ2-4
ASSLVQGGNIQY
>TRBV27|TRBJ1-5
ASAIDRDQPQH
>TRBV7-9|TRBJ2-1
ASSFRVARNDNEQF
>TRBV7-9|TRBJ2-1
ASSRRDRADNEQF
>TRBV7-3|TRBJ1-1
ASSLHQGNTEAF
>TRBV5-4|TRBJ2-7
ASSYPGQNYEQY
>TRBV27|TRBJ2-7
ASSLGTGNYYEQY
>TRBV15|TRBJ1-2
ATSRDLSGPGGNYGYT
>TRBV11-3|TRBJ2-1
ASSSPRTKQGDVNEQF
>TRBV4-2|TRBJ2-1
ASSPRTGTGHYNEQF
>TRBV7-9|TRBJ2-1
ASSPTGTPYNEQF
>TRBV2|TRBJ1-2
ASRSYGQGIGYT
>TRBV28|TRBJ2-7
AGSQIAGGDDEQY
>TRBV27|TRBJ2-7
ASSTSGTSYEQY
>TRBV9|TRBJ1-5
ASSAGQGGNQPQH
>TRBV4-2|TRBJ1-2
ASSQEGDVYGYT
>TRBV28|TRBJ2-1
ASSLEGGSYNEQF
>TRBV11-2|TRBJ2-5
ASSLDRRVQETQY
>TRBV28|TRBJ1-3
ASSLSGGENTIY
>TRBV19|TRBJ2-2
ASTSGRGGTGELF
>TRBV4-3|TRBJ2-7
ASSPGQGVSYEQY
>TRBV7-3|TRBJ2-1
ASSLWSNEQF
>TRBV7-6|TRBJ2-7
ASSLLSSGTEQY
>TRBV7-9|TRBJ2-5
ASSHRTGRVETQY
>TRBV9|TRBJ1-2
ASSAPTGKDRYT
>TRBV5-1|TRBJ2-7
ASSFDSYEQY
>TRBV29-1|TRBJ2-7
SVVGESSYEQY
>TRBV13|TRBJ1-4
ASSRGGNEKLF
>TRBV9|TRBJ2-1
ASGTGTASNEQF
>TRBV7-9|TRBJ2-1
ASSLAGVVAGYNEQF
>TRBV14|TRBJ2-5
ASSPLAGGPEETQY
>TRBV7-9|TRBJ1-1
ASSQPGDTEAF
>TRBV7-9|TRBJ1-2
ASSPPGQGYGYT
>TRBV27|TRBJ2-7
ASSDRGPSSYEQY
>TRBV6-5|TRBJ1-2
ASSYSGTQDGYT
>TRBV7-9|TRBJ1-1
ASSSGGAEAF
>TRBV28|TRBJ1-3
ASSLFFQRSSGNTIY
>TRBV7-3|TRBJ1-2
ASSPTLGQPGPGYT
>TRBV7-2|TRBJ2-2
ASSGDLQQGQTGELF
>TRBV19|TRBJ1-1
ASSVRQGGEAF
>TRBV4-3|TRBJ2-3
ASSRTTSGSTDTQY
>TRBV6-5|TRBJ2-1
ASSSFASNEQF